What follows is one TCR beta chain and its context. Its antigen is unidentified. It is unclear where the CDR3 begins or ends on the DNA, so no DNA is shown, and the CDR3 is as TCRdb lists it. This sample stems from a study of T cells in Graves' hyperthyroidism and ophthalmopathy. TCR beta CDR3 regions were amplified from RNA. First-round RT-PCR with HTBI primers amplified the TCR CDR3 region. TCRdb processed the multiplex PCR reads anew with MiXCR; each CDR3 protein has one entry. Of 450,000 to 700,000 distinct CDR3 sequences listed, 40% to 55% are singletons. Ends included, the CDR3 has 22 residues. In germline, CDR1 is LNHDA, CDR2 SQIVND (reference sequence). Study results and caveats: Ophthalmopathy and stable hyperthyroidism were told apart by a 13 V-J model. The majority of expanded thyroid clonotypes above 0.001 also appeared in blood.

This clonotype was sampled from an adult woman with Graves' disease, either hyperthyroidism or ophthalmopathy (not recorded which). The sequencing input was peripheral blood or thyroid tissue (not recorded which). The chain joins TRBV19 to TRBJ1-5. Here the CDR3 reads CASSRSGTADEKLFFGSGTQHF.